Following are 5 T cell receptor beta chains from one sample sequenced in a study of chemoradiotherapy in HPV16-positive cancers (dated by TCRdb to the early 2020s). Library construction relied on the immunoSEQ multiplex PCR assay. TCRdb limited this immuneACCESS table to in-frame rearrangements with V and J called. A share of clones is missing; checked studies link under half to unresolved V genes, and the rest is unexplained. A total of 15,000 to 20,000 clones appear in this sample, 90% of them only once. The biggest ten clones account for approximately 14% of the sample. Sample: blood, taken from a patient who underwent chemoradiotherapy. Receptors originate from a human donor with HPV-associated anogenital cancer.

This chain joins TRBV5-6 and TRBJ1-6, with D hard to call. Germline CDR1 reads SGHDT; CDR2 reads YYEEEE. The V end was cut by 1 base, the J end by 7 bases, with 9 bases between. The CDR3 loop spans 14 amino acids. CDR3 in DNA: TGTGCCAGCAGCTTGCCCTTGGGGAATTCACCCCTCCACTTT. Protein sequence: CASSLPLGNSPLHF. Using reference TRBV5-6 and TRBJ1-6 for the parts outside the CDR3, the full variable domain is DAGVTQSPTHLIKTRGQQVTLRCSPKSGHDTVSWYQQALGQGPQFIFQYYEEEERQRGNFPDRFSGHQFPNYSSELNVNALLLGDSALYLCASSLPLGNSPLHFGNGTRLTVT.

The sample holds a few counts of this clone. This rearrangement joins TRBV10-3 to TRBJ1-1; TRBD1 matches at 7 bases. Trimming at V came to 4 bases and at J to 8 bases, leaving 4 bases not matched to a gene. CDR3 length: 12 amino acids. Germline loops: CDR1 ENHRY, CDR2 SYGVKD. This CDR3 is CAISAGTAEAFF. The CDR3, as DNA: TGTGCCATCAGTGCGGGGACAGCCGAAGCTTTCTTT.

V and J are TRBV21-1 and TRBJ2-7; the table's D call of TRBD1 was not tested on the DNA. TRBV21-1 is reported as a pseudogene. The CDR3 runs 16 residues. In nucleotides, the CDR3 is TGTGCCAGCAGCGCCAGGGACAGGGGTTCCTCCTACGAGCAGTACTTC. Its translation is CASSARDRGSSYEQYF.

This chain uses TRBV10-3 with TRBJ2-4; no firm D call. Trimming stripped 5 bases from V and 1 base from J, with 9 bases between. CDR1 and CDR2 from the germline V gene are ENHRY and SYGVKD. The CDR3 has 14 amino acids. The CDR3: CAISSSLAKNIQYF. In DNA form, the CDR3 reads TGTGCCATCAGTTCGAGCTTGGCCAAAAACATTCAGTACTTC.

This chain links TRBV27 with TRBJ1-1; D is unclear. Trimming shortened V by 1 base and J by 2 bases, and 5 bases separated the two germline ends. Germline CDR1 is MNHEY and CDR2 is SMNVEV (reference sequence). This CDR3 spans 13 amino acids. The CDR3 coding sequence is TGTGCCAGCAGTTTATTAAGTAACACTGAAGCTTTCTTT. Residues: CASSLLSNTEAFF.